These T cell receptor beta chains were read from a single sample in a study of blood T cell repertoires in COVID-19. The table came from immunoSEQ multiplex PCR; TCRdb's copy has only in-frame clones and leaves some out. The table shows about 190,000 clones, with approximately 84% occurring only once. Source material: peripheral blood. The receptor source for this set is an elderly woman with acute or convalescent COVID-19. Both conserved end residues are part of each CDR3. A D gene is named only where the DNA matches it firmly. A clone size is listed for some rows: how often the clone was seen (once, few, many), or a class if it is expanded.

>TRBV7-2|-|-|TRBJ1-3
TGTGCCAGCAGCTTAAGGTCAGGGGTCGGAAACACCATATATTTT
CASSLRSGVGNTIYF
>TRBV7-9|TRBD1|-|TRBJ2-1
TGTGCCAGCAGTCTCGACAGGGGCCGCGCCAAGAGCTCCTACAATGAGCAGTTCTTC
CASSLDRGRAKSSYNEQFF
>TRBV5-4|-|-|TRBJ1-2
TGTGCCACCTCCAAACCGGGGGTTGAGGAAGGCTACACCTTC
CATSKPGVEEGYTF
>TRBV5-1|-|-|TRBJ2-1
TGCGCCAGCAGCTTGGACAGGAGCTCCTACAATGAGCAGTTCTTC
CASSLDRSSYNEQFF
>TRBV3-1/TRBV3-2|TRBD2|-|TRBJ2-3
TGTGCCAGCAGCCGAGTTAGCGGGAGCACAGATACGCAGTATTTT
CASSRVSGSTDTQYF
>TRBV18|TRBD2|-|TRBJ2-3
TGTGCCAGCTCACCGTTGGGACTAGCGGGAATCACAGATACGCAGTATTTT
CASSPLGLAGITDTQYF
>TRBV11-2|TRBD1|-|TRBJ1-6
TGTGCCAGCAGCCCCAGACAGGGCGGGAATTCACCCCTCCACTTT
CASSPRQGGNSPLHF
>TRBV5-1|-|-|TRBJ2-3
TGCGCCAGCAGCTTACCCGGGAGCACAGATACGCAGTATTTT
CASSLPGSTDTQYF
>TRBV2|-|-|TRBJ1-2
TGTGCCAGCAGTGAAAGGGGGTGGACGGAGGGCTACACCTTC
CASSERGWTEGYTF
>TRBV5-4|-|-|TRBJ2-3
TGTGCCAGCAGCTGGGCGGGGGCGCACACAGATACGCAGTATTTT
CASSWAGAHTDTQYF
>TRBV7-6|TRBD1|-|TRBJ2-7
TGTGCCAGCAGCCCACGCACCGGGACAGCCATCAAGCAGTACTTC
CASSPRTGTAIKQYF
>TRBV29-1|TRBD1|few|TRBJ1-2
TGCAGCGTTGATGTGCTTGGACAGGGGGTAGCTAACTATGGCTACACCTTC
CSVDVLGQGVANYGYTF
>TRBV7-8|TRBD1|-|TRBJ1-1
TGTGCCAGCAGCCCATTGGACAGGGGGCCGAACACTGAAGCTTTCTTT
CASSPLDRGPNTEAFF
>TRBV2|-|-|TRBJ1-5
TGTGCCAGCAGCTTGGACAGTTCCTATCAGCCCCAGCATTTT
CASSLDSSYQPQHF